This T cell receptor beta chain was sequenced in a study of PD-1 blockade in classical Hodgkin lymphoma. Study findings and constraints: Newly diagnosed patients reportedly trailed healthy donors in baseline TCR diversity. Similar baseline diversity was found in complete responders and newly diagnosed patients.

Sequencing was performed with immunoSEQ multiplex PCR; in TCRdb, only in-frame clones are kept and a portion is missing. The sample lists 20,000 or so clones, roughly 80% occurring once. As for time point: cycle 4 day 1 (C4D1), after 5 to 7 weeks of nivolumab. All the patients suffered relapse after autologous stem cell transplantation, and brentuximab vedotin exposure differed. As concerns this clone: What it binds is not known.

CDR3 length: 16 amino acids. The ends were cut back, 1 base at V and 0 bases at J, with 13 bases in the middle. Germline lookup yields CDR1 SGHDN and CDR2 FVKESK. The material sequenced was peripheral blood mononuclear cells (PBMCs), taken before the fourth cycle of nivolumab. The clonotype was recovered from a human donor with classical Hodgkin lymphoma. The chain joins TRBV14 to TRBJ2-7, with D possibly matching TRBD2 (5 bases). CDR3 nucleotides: TGTGCCAGCAGCCAAGGAGGGCTAGCTGGCTCCTACGAGCAGTACTTC. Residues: CASSQGGLAGSYEQYF.